This T cell receptor (beta chain) derives from a study of T-cell memory formation after mild COVID-19. This CDR3 contains 15 residues. Germline lookup yields CDR1 SGHRS and CDR2 YFSETQ. The germline V and J ends were trimmed by 3 bases and 6 bases, with 18 bases remaining between them. A single record per CDR3 protein comes from TCRdb applying MiXCR to the 5' RACE reads. The sample lists 300,000 to 400,000 distinct CDR3 sequences, roughly an eighth occurring once. This clonotype showed up just a few times. The chain joins TRBV5-1 to TRBJ1-1; the D gene is possibly TRBD1 (5 bases). Sequences were obtained from PBMCs or a T cell subset sorted from them (not recorded which). The TCR was taken from a man aged 18 to 29 who had mild COVID-19 (a few samples of this study predate the infection). Cell type and time point are not known. DNA of the CDR3: TGCGCCAGCAGCTGGGGGGAGTGGGGTGTCGCTGAAGCTTTCTTT. It codes for CASSWGEWGVAEAFF.